The clone carrying this T cell receptor beta chain has a handful of counts. No antigen is known for it. TCRdb independently ran MiXCR on the 5' RACE reads; one entry per CDR3 protein. The data show a few hundred thousand distinct CDR3 sequences, 6.5% to 9.5% seen once. Germline CDR1 reads DFQATT; CDR2 reads SNEGSKA (reference sequence). Trimming took 4 bases from V and 5 from J; bases not matched to a gene: 13. The CDR3 sequence is 16 residues long. This sample was included in a study of identical twins. The study, taken as a whole, reports: It was possible that invariant MAIT and iNKT cells partly confounded the zero-insertion analyses.

The same data also contributed to another study, on yellow fever vaccine responses in identical twins.

Sequences were obtained from CD8+ T cells sorted from blood. The chain employs TRBV20-1 and TRBJ2-4, with 8 bases fitting TRBD1. The clonotype was recovered from a woman aged 18-29 years in good health. The DNA for the CDR3 is TGCAGTGCTAAGCTCATTTGGACAGGGAAGGAAAACATTCAGTACTTC. Translating it yields CSAKLIWTGKENIQYF.